This T cell receptor beta chain is drawn from a study of T cell responses to AZD1222 COVID-19 vaccine. Method: immunoSEQ multiplex PCR; TCRdb's copy keeps in-frame clones and lacks some. Of 100,000 or so clones listed, 80% to 90% are singletons. On this clone itself: Its specificity is not known.

The study's findings and limits: The study sampled repertoires only after the peak T cell response.

Trimming cost V 5 bases and J 7 bases, with 24 bases left between them. Germline values: CDR1 SNHLY, CDR2 FYNNEI. The CDR3 runs to 17 residues. The input for sequencing was peripheral blood, taken on day 0 of AZD1222 vaccination. The chain is built from TRBV2 and TRBJ1-5, with D possibly being TRBD1 (6 bases). This TCR was sampled from an adult in good health. The CDR3 bases are TGTGCCAGCAGTAAAGGACAGCTAATAAGGGAGGAACAGCCCCAGCATTTT. Translating gives CASSKGQLIREEQPQHF.